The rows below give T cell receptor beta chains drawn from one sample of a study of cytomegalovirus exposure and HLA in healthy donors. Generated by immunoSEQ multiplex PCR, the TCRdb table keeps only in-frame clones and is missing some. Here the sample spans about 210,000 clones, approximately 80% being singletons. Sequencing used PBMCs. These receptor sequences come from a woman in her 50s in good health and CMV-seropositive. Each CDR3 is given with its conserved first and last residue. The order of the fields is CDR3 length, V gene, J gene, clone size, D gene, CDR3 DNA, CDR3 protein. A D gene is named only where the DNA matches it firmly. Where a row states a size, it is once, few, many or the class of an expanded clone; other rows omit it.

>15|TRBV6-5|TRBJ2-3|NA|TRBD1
TGTGCCAGCAGTACCGGGACAGGGGCGACAGATACGCAGTATTTT
CASSTGTGATDTQYF
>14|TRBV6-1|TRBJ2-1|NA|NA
TGTGCCAGCACTAGGGGGTTAGGTTACAATGAGCAGTTCTTC
CASTRGLGYNEQFF
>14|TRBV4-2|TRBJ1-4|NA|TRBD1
TGTGCCAGCAGCCGGGGACAGGGTGGAGAAAAACTGTTTTTT
CASSRGQGGEKLFF
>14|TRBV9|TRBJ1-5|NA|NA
TGTGCCAGCAGCACAGGATATCCGGATCAGCCCCAGCATTTT
CASSTGYPDQPQHF
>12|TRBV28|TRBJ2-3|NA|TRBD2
TGTGCCAGCCGGGGGGGGACAGATACGCAGTATTTT
CASRGGTDTQYF
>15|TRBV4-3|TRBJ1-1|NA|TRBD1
TGCGCCAGCAGCTTGCGTCCAGGGGGGAACACTGAAGCTTTCTTT
CASSLRPGGNTEAFF
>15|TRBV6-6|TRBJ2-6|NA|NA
TGTGCCAGCAGTTTCGGGGGTTCTGGGGCCAACGTCCTGACTTTC
CASSFGGSGANVLTF
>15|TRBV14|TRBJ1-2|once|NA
TGTGCCAGCAGCCAAGGGCTCCAGACTAACTATGGCTACACCTTC
CASSQGLQTNYGYTF
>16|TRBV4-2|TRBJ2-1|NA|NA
TGTGCCAGCAGCCAAGTACCCCTGAGCTCCTACAATGAGCAGTTCTTC
CASSQVPLSSYNEQFF
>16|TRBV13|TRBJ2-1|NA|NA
TGTGCCAGCAGCTCCCCGGACAGAAGCTCCTACAATGAGCAGTTCTTC
CASSSPDRSSYNEQFF
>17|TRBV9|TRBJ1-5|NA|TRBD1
TGTGCCAGCAGCGAGGGGACAGGGATCAATCTTAATCAGCCCCAGCATTTT
CASSEGTGINLNQPQHF
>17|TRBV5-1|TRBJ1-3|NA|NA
TGCGCCAGCAGCTTGGCTGGGGGGTCCCCCTCTGGAAACACCATATATTTT
CASSLAGGSPSGNTIYF
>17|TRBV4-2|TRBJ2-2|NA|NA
TGTGCCAGCAGCCAAGAGGGGAGGGGGGGGGACACCGGGGAGCTGTTTTTT
CASSQEGRGGDTGELFF
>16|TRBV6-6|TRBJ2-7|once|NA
TGTGCCAGCAGTTACGATTTAACAGCAGGCTCCTACGAGCAGTACTTC
CASSYDLTAGSYEQYF
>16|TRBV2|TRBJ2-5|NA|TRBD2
TGTGCCAGCAGTGGTTCGAGGTCTCGGGGAGGGGAGACCCAGTACTTC
CASSGSRSRGGETQYF
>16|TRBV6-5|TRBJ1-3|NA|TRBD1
TGTGCCAGCAGTTCGAAACTCGGGACAGGTAGCCGCACCATATATTTT
CASSSKLGTGSRTIYF
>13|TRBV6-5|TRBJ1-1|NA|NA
TGTGCCAGCAGTTACGGGACTCTCACTGAAGCTTTCTTT
CASSYGTLTEAFF
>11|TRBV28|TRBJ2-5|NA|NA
TGTGCCAGCAGTTTCCCCGGGACCCAGTACTTC
CASSFPGTQYF
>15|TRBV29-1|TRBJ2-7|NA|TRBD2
TGCAGCGTTGAAGGGGTTAGCGGGGTTAGGTACGAGCAGTACTTC
CSVEGVSGVRYEQYF
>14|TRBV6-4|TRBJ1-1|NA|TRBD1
TGTGCCAGCAGTGCTACAGGGGAGAACACTGAAGCTTTCTTT
CASSATGENTEAFF
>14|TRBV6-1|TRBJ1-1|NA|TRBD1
TGTGCCAGCAGTGACATACAGGGGAGCGCTGAAGCTTTCTTT
CASSDIQGSAEAFF
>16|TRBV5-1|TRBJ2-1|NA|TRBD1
TGCGCCAGCAGCTCGGGGTCAGGGGGCGGAAACAATGAGCAGTTCTTC
CASSSGSGGGNNEQFF
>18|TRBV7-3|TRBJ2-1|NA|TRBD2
TGTGCCAGCAGCACCTGGGGCGCGGGGGGTGCAACCTACAATGAGCAGTTCTTC
CASSTWGAGGATYNEQFF
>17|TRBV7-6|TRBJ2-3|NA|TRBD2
TGTGCCAGCAGCTTAGGGGCGGCAGGACTAGGAGGCGATACGCAGTATTTT
CASSLGAAGLGGDTQYF
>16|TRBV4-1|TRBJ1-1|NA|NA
TGTGCCAGCAGCCAAGAGAACAGTTTCATGAACACTGAAGCTTTCTTT
CASSQENSFMNTEAFF
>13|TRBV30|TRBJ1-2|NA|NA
TGTGCCTGGAGTCCGACATTCGACTATGGCTACACCTTC
CAWSPTFDYGYTF
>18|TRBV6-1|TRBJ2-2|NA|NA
TGTGCCAGCAGTGAAATCAATTGGGGGGAGGTTGGAGCCGGGGAGCTGTTTTTT
CASSEINWGEVGAGELFF
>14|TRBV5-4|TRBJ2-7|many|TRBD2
TGTGCCAGCAGCTTGGAGGGACTATCCTACGAGCAGTACTTC
CASSLEGLSYEQYF
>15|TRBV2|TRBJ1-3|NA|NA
TGTGCCAGCAGTGAGGGGCAGCTCTCTGGAAACACCATATATTTT
CASSEGQLSGNTIYF
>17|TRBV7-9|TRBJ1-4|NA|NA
TGTGCCAGCACTCTGAACGGGTGGGGGGACGGGGATGAAAAACTGTTTTTT
CASTLNGWGDGDEKLFF
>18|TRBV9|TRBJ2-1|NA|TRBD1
TGTGCCAGCAGCGGTCCGGGACAGGGCCGTTTTTCCTACAATGAGCAGTTCTTC
CASSGPGQGRFSYNEQFF
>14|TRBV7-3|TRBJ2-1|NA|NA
TGTGCCAGCAGGGCATGCCCTGGACTCCTTAGCTGGTTCTTC
CASRACPGLLSWFF
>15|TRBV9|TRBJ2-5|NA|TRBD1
TGTGCCAGCAGCCCCGGGACAGTTGCCCGGGAGACCCAGTACTTC
CASSPGTVARETQYF
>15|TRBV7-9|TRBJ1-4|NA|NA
TGTGCCAGCAGCGAGCCGTTGGGGGCAAGGGAAAAACTGTTTTTT
CASSEPLGAREKLFF